This paragraph reports one T cell receptor (beta chain). The target of this receptor is not known. The method behind the library was 5' RACE. Preparation of each TCR library used approximately 4,000 ng of total RNA. For each sample, cDNA was synthesized in eight separate reactions using SMARTScribe reverse transcriptase. During cDNA synthesis, template switching was used to introduce unique molecular identifiers that contained a 6-nucleotide sample barcode. Amplification of TCRalpha and TCRbeta cDNA involved two nested PCRs of about 15 and 9 cycles, and each PCR was followed by bead purification. Before amplification, the cDNA was both treated with uracil DNA-glycosylase and purified with the QIAquick PCR purification kit. In the second PCR, Illumina TruSeq-compatible adapters and sample-specific barcodes were added. TapeStation and Qubit were used to check library quality and concentration, and 5 ng of each library was pooled. Sequencing of pooled libraries was carried out on an Illumina HiSeq2500 single-index Rapid Run using 2 x 100 bp reads and custom sequencing primers. On the study's bioinformatics: UMI-based consensus assembly with MiGEC version 1.2.6 was used to correct PCR and sequencing errors. MiXCR version 2.1.1 was used for V(D)J alignment, clonotype assembly and CDR3 extraction. Normalisation of gene usage, clonotype sharing and MAIT/NKT TCR abundance was achieved by analysing the top 1000, 10 000 and 20 000 clonotypes per sample. After downsampling to 27 000 UMIs, diversity was calculated as the inverse Simpson index using the vegan R package. Paired Mann-Whitney U tests on discordant twin pairs were used, with Benjamini-Hochberg multiple-testing correction. The reads underwent TCRdb reprocessing, giving one record for each CDR3 protein sequence and no DNA. In this record, the V and J calls reflect TCRdb's handling and not the investigators' own analysis. This sample's table has entries for 400,000 or so distinct CDR3 sequences. The ten largest clones add up to 2% to 3% of the sample.

The sample belongs to a study of monozygotic twins with inflammatory bowel disease (dated by TCRdb to the late 2010s). Regarding the research as a whole: In total, about 30 monozygotic twin pairs made up the full study: 19 Danish pairs, all IBD-discordant, plus nine German pairs, of which four were IBD-concordant and five were IBD-discordant. Disease-associated traits were sought mainly through comparisons between IBD patients and their genetically identical healthy co-twins within discordant pairs. Each individual had, on average, about 151 000 unique TCRalpha sequences and 181 000 unique TCRbeta sequences available for analysis.

The paper's findings and limits, for the study overall: IBD patients had lower TCRbeta repertoire diversity, measured by the inverse Simpson index, than their healthy co-twins. The results gave no support for a single strong signal or clonotype linked to IBD. Fewer clonotypes were shared with other individuals by IBD patients than by healthy twins, most markedly in patients showing signs of disease activity. Concordant and discordant twins showed no difference in repertoire similarity, possibly because of limited statistical power. Differing immunosuppressive treatments among patients may have added background noise and inter-individual variability to the repertoires. Different T cell subtypes could not be distinguished in the analysis.

From each donor, a roughly 2.5 ml peripheral blood sample was drawn into PAXgene tubes and stored at -80 degrees C. Without T cell sorting, total RNA was isolated from whole blood using the PAXgene blood miRNA kit on an automated QIAcube. Deep TCRalpha and TCRbeta repertoire profiling with unique molecular barcoding was performed on peripheral blood of monozygotic twin pairs concordant or discordant for inflammatory bowel disease. Smoking habits were recorded for all twin pairs, and individuals were classified as current, former or never smokers. The sequence derives from a human donor with ulcerative colitis or Crohn's disease, or a healthy co-twin of an affected twin (not recorded which). Sequencing was carried out using blood.

The CDR3 here reads CSADLQGPKGNIQYF. The rearranged segments are TRBV29-1 and TRBJ2-4; no DNA is available, so the TRBD2 call from TCRdb remains unchecked. CDR3 length: 15 amino acids, cysteine to phenylalanine. There is no recorded DNA. The germline V gene specifies SQVTM as CDR1 and ANQGSEA as CDR2.